The 2 T cell receptor beta chains below were found in one sample sequenced in a study of response to subunit inactivated influenza vaccine. TCRdb recomputed calls from the RT-PCR reads with MiXCR, one row per CDR3 protein. The table shows more than 700,000 distinct CDR3 sequences, with 20% to 25% occurring only once. This sample comprised PBMCs from blood, obtained 5 days after vaccination. The receptor set was obtained from a man aged 50 to 59 who received an inactivated influenza vaccine.

The V call is TRBV9, the J call TRBJ1-1; 7 nucleotides align to TRBD1. Trimming at V came to 4 bases and at J to 1 base, leaving 4 bases not matched to a gene. Germline CDR1 is SGDLS and CDR2 is YYNGEE. CDR3 length: 14 residues. This chain's CDR3 is CASSIRTGNTEAFF. The CDR3 coding sequence is TGTGCCAGCAGCATTAGGACAGGGAACACTGAAGCTTTCTTT.

The chain uses TRBV9 and TRBJ2-7; the match to TRBD2 covers 9 bases. Germline V lookup: CDR1 SGDLS, CDR2 YYNGEE. Losses at the gene ends were 0 bases for V and 2 bases for J; bases not matched to a gene: 3. The CDR3 has 15 amino acids. CDR3 coding DNA: TGTGCCAGCAGCGTAGCTTCTAGCGGGACCTACGAGCAGTACTTC. This codes for CASSVASSGTYEQYF.